This entry lists 24 T cell receptor beta chains sequenced from one sample in a study of blood T cells in healthy people across ages. Together with a sample-barcoded 5' primer, a J-beta primer mix was included in a second PCR lasting roughly 7 to 11 cycles. TCRdb re-analysed the 5' RACE reads in MiXCR, keeping a single row per CDR3 protein. Altogether around 1.7 million distinct CDR3 sequences are present, approximately 30% being singletons, with the ten largest covering 7% to 9%. Sequences were obtained from blood. These receptors were collected from a woman aged 25 to 39 in good health.

This clonotype was seen repeatedly, ten times or more. The chain is built from TRBV29-1 and TRBJ1-2; no definite D call. Trimming took off 7 bases at V and 3 bases at J, with 9 bases between the two ends. Germline-derived CDR1 and CDR2 are SQVTM and ANQGSEA. The length of the CDR3 is 11 residues. DNA of the CDR3: TGCAGCGCCGGCTCGGACTATGGCTACACCTTC. This codes for CSAGSDYGYTF.

The sample holds a few counts of this clonotype. V gene TRBV20-1 combines with J gene TRBJ2-3; possible D gene TRBD2, 7 bases. This CDR3 contains 14 residues. Per the germline V gene, CDR1 is DFQATT and CDR2 is SNEGSKA (reference sequence). Trimming removed 4 bases at V and 3 bases at J, with 14 bases between. CDR3 nucleotide sequence: TGCAGTGCTAAGGGGGGGGCGAGGACAGATACGCAGTATTTT. Translation gives CSAKGGARTDTQYF.

In this sample, this clonotype turned up many times. This rearrangement joins TRBV20-1 to TRBJ2-7, with D tentatively TRBD1 or TRBD2 (5 bases each). Trimming shortened V by 6 bases and J by 2 bases, and 17 bases separated the two germline ends. The CDR3 covers 14 residues. The germline V gene has CDR1 DFQATT and CDR2 SNEGSKA (reference sequence). CDR3 protein: CSAATSRGTYEQYF. CDR3 nucleotide sequence: TGCAGTGCGGCTACTTCGAGGGGTACCTACGAGCAGTACTTC.

The chain recombines TRBV12-3 or TRBV12-4 with TRBJ2-3; tentative D call: TRBD2 (7 bases). V gave up 6 bases and J gave up 4 bases, with 17 bases separating them. The CDR3 runs to 15 residues. CDR3 sequence reads: CASRKGGGFADTQYF. DNA of the CDR3: TGTGCCAGCAGAAAGGGGGGGGGCTTCGCAGATACGCAGTATTTT.

With respect to this clonotype: This is likely an artifact of a read error, given a far larger clone one base away. The CDR3 carries no conserved terminal phenylalanine or tryptophan, so it likely arises from a read error. This chain links TRBV3-1 with TRBJ2-4; D unresolved. The closer fit of TRBJ2-1 to the DNA end suggests the J call may be wrong. This CDR3 region has 11 residues. Looked up from germline, CDR1 is LGHDT and CDR2 is YNNKEL (reference sequence). The CDR3 spells CASSQGGEQFV. The CDR3, as DNA: TGTGCCAGCAGCCAAGGGGGTGAGCAGTTCGTC.

This clonotype was recorded many times. The CDR3 protein is CASGFGTSGRDTDTQYF. CDR3 sequence (DNA): TGTGCCAGCGGTTTCGGGACTAGCGGGAGGGACACAGATACGCAGTATTTT. The chain employs TRBV7-2 and TRBJ2-3, with 16 positions matching TRBD2. This CDR3 has 17 amino acids. CDR1 is SGHTA and CDR2 is FQGNSA in the germline V gene. With 8 bases clipped from V and 2 bases from J, the junction kept 7 bases outside the gene matches. Using reference TRBV7-2 and TRBJ2-3 for the parts outside the CDR3, the full variable domain is GAGVSQSPSNKVTEKGKDVELRCDPISGHTALYWYRQSLGQGLEFLIYFQGNSAPDKSGLPSDRFSAERTGGSVSTLTIQRTQQEDSAVYLCASGFGTSGRDTDTQYFGPGTRLTVL.

This clonotype has just a few counts. This sequence joins TRBV2 and TRBJ2-4, with D perhaps TRBD1 or TRBD2 (5 bases each). CDR1 SNHLY and CDR2 FYNNEI come from the germline V gene. Between the trimmed V and J ends, which lost 11 bases and 3 bases, there was a span of 17 bases. This CDR3 has 14 residues. CDR3 in DNA: TGTGCCGGCCACTCCGGGGCAGGCAAAAACATTCAGTACTTC. Translated: CAGHSGAGKNIQYF.

This clonotype has ten or more counts. This chain links TRBV12-3 or TRBV12-4 with TRBJ2-3; 8 bases fit TRBD2. The V segment lost 5 bases and the J segment 4 bases; nucleotides outside the gene matches: 5. The CDR3 is made up of 14 amino acids. The CDR3 DNA is TGTGCCAGCAGTCTTAGACTAGCGCCAGATACGCAGTATTTT. The encoded protein is CASSLRLAPDTQYF.

V gene TRBV2 combines with J gene TRBJ2-5; 12 bases line up with TRBD1. The J call may be faulty, since TRBJ2-7 better matches the DNA end. The CDR3 has 13 residues. Germline CDR1 SNHLY, CDR2 FYNNEI. CDR3 in amino acids: CASYRDRGLEQYF. CDR3 nucleotide sequence: TGTGCCAGCTACCGGGACAGGGGGCTCGAGCAGTACTTC.

This chain uses TRBV11-1 with TRBJ2-3; no reliable D call. Trimming removed 4 bases at V and 0 bases at J, with 14 bases between. There are 16 residues in the CDR3. Germline values: CDR1 SGHAT, CDR2 FQDESV (reference sequence). Here the CDR3 DNA reads TGTGCCAGCAGCTCTAGGACCCAACCTAGCACAGATACGCAGTATTTT. Translated: CASSSRTQPSTDTQYF.

Notes on this clonotype: This could be a read error, since a much larger clone is one nucleotide away. The chain combines TRBV29-1 with TRBJ2-1; no clear D. Germline V gene data show CDR1 as SQVTM and CDR2 as ANQGSEA. V lost 5 bases and J 8 bases, leaving 19 bases between the germline ends. CDR3 length: 14 amino acids. The CDR3 sequence is CSVFGDATIDEQFF. DNA of the CDR3: TGCAGCGTTTTTGGGGATGCAACGATAGATGAGCAGTTCTTC.

To note about this clonotype: Just one base apart from a much larger clone, this may be a read error. The V and J genes are TRBV20-1 and TRBJ2-4; 9 bases match TRBD1. CDR3 length: 14 amino acids. Germline CDR1 reads DFQATT; CDR2 reads SNEGSKA (reference sequence). Here the CDR3 DNA reads TGCAGTGCTGGGGGACAGGGAGCCAAAAACACTCAGTACTTC. Translated, it gives CSAGGQGAKNTQYF.

In its sample, this clonotype was seen a few times. J is TRBJ2-1 and V is TRBV7-2; 9 bases align to TRBD2. Germline CDR1 reads SGHTA; CDR2 reads FQGNSA. The CDR3 runs to 14 residues. V dropped 5 bases and J dropped 9; count of bases not matched to a gene: 8. DNA of the CDR3: TGTGCCAGCAGCGCGGGGGGGGCCCAGCGTGAGCAGTTCTTC. It translates to CASSAGGAQREQFF.

This clonotype was recorded at least ten times. The DNA of the CDR3 is TGCGCCAGCAGCCCCAGACAGGGATCGGCCTACGAGCAGTACTTC. It encodes CASSPRQGSAYEQYF. The chain has TRBV5-1 and TRBJ2-7; 7 bases map to TRBD1. Trimming removed 4 bases from V and 2 bases from J; junction bases left unmatched: 9. Per the germline V gene, CDR1 is SGHRS and CDR2 is YFSETQ. This CDR3 is 15 amino acids long.

This clonotype was detected only once. This chain connects TRBV6-2 or TRBV6-3 to TRBJ2-2; 11 positions agree with TRBD2. In germline, CDR1 is MNHEY, CDR2 SVGEGT. The CDR3 is made up of 16 amino acids. Trimming cost V 6 bases and J 3 bases; bases outside gene matches: 6. DNA of the CDR3: TGTGCCAGCAGACCGCTGACTAGCGGGGACACCGGGGAGCTGTTTTTT. As protein: CASRPLTSGDTGELFF.

The chain's CDR3 is CASSLRAWNEQFF. DNA for the CDR3: TGTGCCAGCAGCTTACGGGCCTGGAATGAGCAGTTCTTC. The chain employs TRBV7-7 and TRBJ2-1; D call uncertain. From germline, CDR1 is SSHAT and CDR2 FNYEAQ (reference sequence). The CDR3 sequence is 13 residues long. The V end was cut by 2 bases, the J end by 7 bases, with 9 bases between.

The chain couples TRBV7-9 to TRBJ1-4, with D unclear. Trimming took off 5 bases at V and 11 bases at J, with 18 bases between the two ends. CDR1 is SEHNR and CDR2 is FQNEAQ in the germline V gene (reference sequence). The CDR3 covers 14 residues. CDR3 nucleotides: TGTGCCAGCAGCGTCGGATTATCGTCGGTGAAACTGTTTTTT. This encodes CASSVGLSSVKLFF.

V and J are TRBV7-9 and TRBJ2-4, with TRBD2 identical over 8 bases. The J call may be incorrect, as the DNA end agrees better with TRBJ2-5. Germline V lookup: CDR1 SEHNR, CDR2 FQNEAQ (reference sequence). This CDR3 spans 14 amino acids. The CDR3 sequence is CASSLGGTRETQYF. CDR3 bases: TGTGCCAGCAGCTTAGGCGGGACTAGAGAGACCCAGTACTTC.

The V call is TRBV30, the J call TRBJ2-1; D possibly corresponds to TRBD2 (6 bases). Germline V gives CDR1 GTSNPN, CDR2 SVGIG (reference sequence). This CDR3 contains 15 residues. The germline V and J ends were trimmed by 3 bases and 0 bases, with 12 bases remaining between them. The CDR3 nucleotides are TGTGCCTGGAGATTTAGCGGTAGCTCCTACAATGAGCAGTTCTTC. Translating gives CAWRFSGSSYNEQFF.

This clonotype has a handful of counts. This chain uses TRBV12-3 or TRBV12-4 with TRBJ1-1; no reliable D call. Trimming took off 7 bases at V and 10 bases at J, with 16 bases between the two ends. The CDR3 has 12 amino acids. The CDR3 sequence is CASISGGLGAFF. CDR3 DNA sequence: TGTGCCAGCATCTCTGGTGGATTGGGAGCTTTCTTT.

This clonotype was seen only a few times. The chain employs TRBV11-3 and TRBJ2-5; a possible D gene is TRBD1 (6 bases). Trimming cost V 3 bases and J 4 bases, with 15 bases left between them. CDR1 is SGHNT and CDR2 is YENEEA in the germline V gene. CDR3 length: 15 amino acids. CDR3 nucleotides: TGTGCCAGCAGCTTGGGGGCGGGCGATGGAGAGACCCAGTACTTC. This codes for CASSLGAGDGETQYF.

The chain carries TRBV28 and TRBJ2-3, with 14 bases lining up with TRBD2. The CDR3 is 16 residues long. CDR1 is MDHEN and CDR2 is SYDVKM in the germline V gene. Trimming removed 6 bases from V and 7 bases from J; junction bases left unmatched: 9. CDR3 sequence: CASRAGLAGEANTQYF. CDR3 in DNA: TGTGCCAGCAGAGCGGGACTAGCGGGGGAGGCAAATACGCAGTATTTT.

The chain joins TRBV10-3 to TRBJ2-1, with 15 bases identical to TRBD2. With V trimmed by 7 bases and J by 9 bases, 4 bases remained unmatched. Per the germline V gene, CDR1 is ENHRY and CDR2 is SYGVKD. The CDR3 is 14 amino acids. The CDR3 DNA reads as TGTGCCATCATGCCGGGACTAGCGGGGGGTGAGCAGTTCTTC. Protein sequence: CAIMPGLAGGEQFF.

This rearrangement joins TRBV28 to TRBJ1-1; maybe TRBD1 (6 bases). The CDR3 has 12 residues. Germline CDR1 and CDR2: MDHEN and SYDVKM. Trimming pared 8 bases from V and 7 bases from J, leaving 14 bases between. CDR3 residues: CASSYRVGEAFF. The CDR3 nucleotides read TGTGCCAGCTCCTACAGGGTTGGTGAAGCTTTCTTT.